Described below is a single T cell receptor (beta chain) sequence and its context. Its antigen is undetermined. TCR alpha and TCR beta cDNA libraries carrying sample barcodes and UMIs were produced by 5'RACE using constant-segment primers. MiXCR, run by TCRdb on the 5' RACE reads, gives a single entry per CDR3 protein. The sample shows 200,000 to 250,000 distinct CDR3 sequences, about a sixth of them seen only once. This sample was taken from a study of T-cell memory formation after mild COVID-19. Study conclusions and caveats: Clones contracting across day 15 to 85 had a balanced CD4/CD8 profile; later expanding clones leaned CD4+.

The sequence was collected from a man aged 18 to 35 who had mild COVID-19 (a few samples of this study predate the infection). Cell type and time point are not known. Input material: PBMCs or a T cell subset sorted from them (not recorded which).

CDR3 in amino acids: CASSPGLGVDTQYF. The CDR3 nucleotides are TGTGCCAGCAGCCCAGGACTAGGTGTGGATACGCAGTATTTT. V and J are TRBV5-4 and TRBJ2-3, with TRBD2 matching 7 bases. V lost 4 bases, J lost 6 bases, and 8 bases stayed unmatched. Germline V gene lookup returns CDR1 SGHNT and CDR2 YYREEE (reference sequence). There are 14 residues in the CDR3.